This is a list of T cell receptor beta chains from one sample in a study of blood T cells in healthy people across ages. MiXCR, run by TCRdb on the 5' RACE reads, gives a single entry per CDR3 protein. The repertoire holds approximately 770,000 distinct CDR3 sequences, roughly 64% seen once, with about 20% in the top ten. Sequencing input: blood. Receptors were obtained from a young man in good health. Each CDR3 is given with its conserved first and last residue. The D gene is left open where the match is weak. Size values are once, few and many counts, or a class for expanded clones, and some rows have none.

>few|-|TRBJ2-1|TRBV29-1
TGCAGCGTTGATAAGGGCGATGAGCAGTTCTTC
CSVDKGDEQFF
>-|TRBD1|TRBJ1-6|TRBV7-2
TGTGCCAGCAGCTTTGGACAGGGGGGGAATTCACCCCTCCACTTT
CASSFGQGGNSPLHF
>few|TRBD1|TRBJ2-7|TRBV5-1
TGCGCCAGCAGCCCAACAGGGGACAACGAGCAGTACTTC
CASSPTGDNEQYF
>few|-|TRBJ2-1|TRBV29-1
TGCAGCGCCCCTGGAGGAGCGACGTCCTACAATGAGCAGTTCTTC
CSAPGGATSYNEQFF
>few|-|TRBJ2-1|TRBV14
TGTGCCAGCAGCCAATGGAATATCGGTGAGCAGTTCTTC
CASSQWNIGEQFF
>few|TRBD2|TRBJ2-3|TRBV12-3/TRBV12-4
TGTGCCAGCAGCAGCGGGGCTCCAGATACGCAGTATTTT
CASSSGAPDTQYF
>few|TRBD1|TRBJ1-2|TRBV6-2/TRBV6-3
TGTGCCAGCAGCGATTCCGGGACAGGAGTTTTTGGCTACACCTTC
CASSDSGTGVFGYTF
>-|-|TRBJ2-7|TRBV7-9
TGTGCCAGCGGCCCAGATAAAGGCCAGTACTTC
CASGPDKGQYF
>few|TRBD2|TRBJ2-3|TRBV2
TGTGCCAGCAGTCCGACTAGCGGGGTTAGGGATACGCAGTATTTT
CASSPTSGVRDTQYF
>-|-|TRBJ1-2|TRBV5-1
TGCGCCAGCAGCTTGTCATCGCCCTCTAACTATGGCTACACCTTC
CASSLSSPSNYGYTF
>-|-|TRBJ2-7|TRBV11-2
TGTGCCAGCAGCGCGGTGGGGTTGGGGTACGAGCAGTACTTC
CASSAVGLGYEQYF
>-|-|TRBJ2-5|TRBV7-9
TGTGCCAGCAGCTCGTTATATGGGAGGTTTGAGACCCAGTACTTC
CASSSLYGRFETQYF
>few|-|TRBJ2-1|TRBV7-9
TGTGCCAGCAGCTACGGGACAGAGCAGTTCTTC
CASSYGTEQFF
>-|TRBD2|TRBJ2-1|TRBV7-9
TGTGCCAGCAGCTTAGGCGTAGCGGGGGACCCCTACAATGAGCAGTTCTTC
CASSLGVAGDPYNEQFF
>-|-|TRBJ2-5|TRBV6-1
TGTGCCAGCATGGGAACAGCCCCCTGGGAGACCCAGTACTTC
CASMGTAPWETQYF
>-|-|TRBJ2-2|TRBV12-5
TGTGCTAGTGGTTTGGTGCAGGGTGGGACCGGGGAGCTGTTTTTT
CASGLVQGGTGELFF
>few|-|TRBJ2-7|TRBV3-1
TGTGCCAGCAGCCTGAAAGGACTGTCCTACGAGCAGTACTTC
CASSLKGLSYEQYF
>-|TRBD2|TRBJ2-7|TRBV5-1
TGCGCCAGCAGCTTCGGGACTAGCGGAGGTACCTACGAGCAGTACTTC
CASSFGTSGGTYEQYF
>few|-|TRBJ2-7|TRBV5-1
TGCGCCAGCAGCACAGCCGGGACTTTGGACTACGAGCAGTACTTC
CASSTAGTLDYEQYF
>-|TRBD2|TRBJ2-3|TRBV12-3/TRBV12-4
TGTGCCACCTCCGGGGGGGTGGGCACAGATACGCAGTATTTT
CATSGGVGTDTQYF
>few|-|TRBJ1-2|TRBV20-1
TGCAGTGCTAGAACCGGCACAACTAACTATGGCTACACCTTC
CSARTGTTNYGYTF
>-|TRBD2|TRBJ2-5|TRBV6-5
TGTGCCAGCAGTTACTCGGGACTAGCGGGAATGAGAGAGACCCAGTACTTC
CASSYSGLAGMRETQYF
>-|-|TRBJ2-4|TRBV6-7
TGTGCCGGAAATAGTGTGGCCAAAAACATTCAGTACTTC
CAGNSVAKNIQYF
>few|TRBD2|TRBJ2-7|TRBV5-6
TGTGCCAGCAGCTTTCGACAGACAACAACGGGACTAGCGGGACCCCCGCGCGGGTACGAGCAGTACTTC
CASSFRQTTTGLAGPPRGYEQYF
>-|TRBD1|TRBJ1-1|TRBV29-1
TGCAGCGCTAACAGGGGCGCATCAGGGACAACTGAAGCTTTCTTT
CSANRGASGTTEAFF
>many|-|TRBJ1-6|TRBV12-3/TRBV12-4
TGTGCCAGCAGCTCGCCGCCGCCTGCACCCCTCCACTTT
CASSSPPPAPLHF
>-|-|TRBJ2-6|TRBV11-1
TGTGCCAGCAGCTCAACTACTGGGGCCAACGTCCTGACTTTC
CASSSTTGANVLTF
>-|TRBD2|TRBJ2-6|TRBV2
TGTGCCAGCAGTGCCATGATGACTAGCGGGGGGTATGGGGCCAACGTCCTGACTTTC
CASSAMMTSGGYGANVLTF
>-|-|TRBJ1-2|TRBV30
TGTGCCTGGAGAATCCAGGGTGGACGGGGCTACACCTTC
CAWRIQGGRGYTF
>-|-|TRBJ2-3|TRBV12-5
TGTGCTAGTGGTTTGAACGACGCGACAGATACGCAGTATTTT
CASGLNDATDTQYF
>few|-|TRBJ2-7|TRBV18
TGTGCCAGCTCACCAAGTCATGGGTACGAGCAGTACTTC
CASSPSHGYEQYF
>few|-|TRBJ2-5|TRBV19
TGTGCCAGTAGTATCGGGGGCGGAAGACAAGAGACCCAGTACTTC
CASSIGGGRQETQYF
>once|-|TRBJ2-5|TRBV6-2/TRBV6-3
TGTGCCAGCAGTTACTCGATGTTCGACTCCGAGTACTTC
CASSYSMFDSEYF
>once|-|TRBJ1-6|TRBV3-1
TGTGCCAGCAGCCAAGATCGGAGCGGTTCACCCCTCCACTTT
CASSQDRSGSPLHF
>once|-|TRBJ2-7|TRBV6-2/TRBV6-3
TGTGCCAGCAAAGTGAGCTTCGGACCCTACGAGCAGTACTTC
CASKVSFGPYEQYF
>-|TRBD2|TRBJ2-3|TRBV6-6
TGTGCCACCGAGGGGCCGGGACTAGCGGGAGGAGATACGCAGTATTTT
CATEGPGLAGGDTQYF
>few|TRBD2|TRBJ2-4|TRBV10-3
TGTGCCATCGGGGTGGCTAGCGGGAGTCGTGAGCAGTACTTC
CAIGVASGSREQYF
>-|TRBD2|TRBJ2-7|TRBV20-1
TGCAGTGGCTCGGCGGGAGGGCCCTGGAACGAGCAGTACTTC
CSGSAGGPWNEQYF
>-|-|TRBJ2-2|TRBV7-9
TGTGCCAGCGAGGGACTTACGAACACCGGGGAGCTGTTTTTT
CASEGLTNTGELFF
>-|TRBD2|TRBJ2-5|TRBV6-2/TRBV6-3
TGTGCCAGCAGCGCGCCGGGACTAGCGGGAGAGACCCAGTACTTC
CASSAPGLAGETQYF
>-|-|TRBJ2-7|TRBV27
TGTGCCAGCAGTTTCAGAACCCAAGGCTCCTACGAGCAGTACTTC
CASSFRTQGSYEQYF
>-|TRBD1|TRBJ1-1|TRBV27
TGTGTCAGCTACAGGGGGAACACTGAAGCTTTCTTT
CVSYRGNTEAFF
>-|-|TRBJ1-1|TRBV27
TGTGCCAGCAGTACTCGGGACCGGAACACTGAAGCTTTCTTT
CASSTRDRNTEAFF
>-|TRBD1|TRBJ2-1|TRBV4-2
TGTGCCAGCAGCCAAGCGCAGGGGGCTTACAATGAGCAGTTCTTC
CASSQAQGAYNEQFF
>-|-|TRBJ2-5|TRBV5-1
TGCGCCAGCAGCCTAATTCGTGAGGGTCAAGAGACCCAGTACTTC
CASSLIREGQETQYF
>many|TRBD2|TRBJ2-7|TRBV5-1
TGCGCCAGCAGCTTGGAAGGGACTAGCGGCTACGAGCAGTACTTC
CASSLEGTSGYEQYF
>-|-|TRBJ1-2|TRBV7-2
TGTGCCAGCACCTTAGTTCGTGGCTACACCTTC
CASTLVRGYTF
>many|TRBD1|TRBJ2-7|TRBV4-3
TGCGCCAGCAGCCAAGCGGACAGGGAAGGAAAGCAGTACTTC
CASSQADREGKQYF